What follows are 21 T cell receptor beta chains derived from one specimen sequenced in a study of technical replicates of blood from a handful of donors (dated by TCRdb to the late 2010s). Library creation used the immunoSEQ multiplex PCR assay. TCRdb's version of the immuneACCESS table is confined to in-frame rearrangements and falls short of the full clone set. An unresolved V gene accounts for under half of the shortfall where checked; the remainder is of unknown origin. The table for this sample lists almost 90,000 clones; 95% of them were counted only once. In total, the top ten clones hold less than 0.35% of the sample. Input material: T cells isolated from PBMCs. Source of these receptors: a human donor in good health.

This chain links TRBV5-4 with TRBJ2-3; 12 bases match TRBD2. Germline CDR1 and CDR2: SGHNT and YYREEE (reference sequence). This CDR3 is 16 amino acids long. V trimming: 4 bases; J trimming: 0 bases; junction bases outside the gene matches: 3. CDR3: CASSRGTSGSTDTQYF. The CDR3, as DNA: TGTGCCAGCAGCCGGGGGACTAGCGGGAGCACAGATACGCAGTATTTT.

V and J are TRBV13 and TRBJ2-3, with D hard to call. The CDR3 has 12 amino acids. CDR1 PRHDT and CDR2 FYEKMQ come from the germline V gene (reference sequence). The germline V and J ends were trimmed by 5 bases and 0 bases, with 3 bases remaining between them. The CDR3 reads CASSASTDTQYF. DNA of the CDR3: TGTGCCAGCAGCGCGAGCACAGATACGCAGTATTTT.

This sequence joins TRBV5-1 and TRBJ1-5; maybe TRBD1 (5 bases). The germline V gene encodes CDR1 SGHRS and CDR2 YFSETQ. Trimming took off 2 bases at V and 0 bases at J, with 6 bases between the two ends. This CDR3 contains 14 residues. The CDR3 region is CASSLDSSNQPQHF. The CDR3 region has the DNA TGCGCCAGCAGCTTAGACAGTAGCAATCAGCCCCAGCATTTT.

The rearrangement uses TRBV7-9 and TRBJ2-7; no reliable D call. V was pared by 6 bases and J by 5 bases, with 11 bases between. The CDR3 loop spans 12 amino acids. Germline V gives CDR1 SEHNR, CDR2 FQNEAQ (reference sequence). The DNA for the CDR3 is TGTGCCAGCAGTTTACTATCTAACGAGCAGTACTTC. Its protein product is CASSLLSNEQYF. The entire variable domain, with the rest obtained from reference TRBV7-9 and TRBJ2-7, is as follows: DTGVSQNPRHKITKRGQNVTFRCDPISEHNRLYWYRQTLGQGPEFLTYFQNEAQLEKSRLLSDRFSAERPKGSFSTLEIQRTEQGDSAMYLCASSLLSNEQYFGPGTRLTVT.

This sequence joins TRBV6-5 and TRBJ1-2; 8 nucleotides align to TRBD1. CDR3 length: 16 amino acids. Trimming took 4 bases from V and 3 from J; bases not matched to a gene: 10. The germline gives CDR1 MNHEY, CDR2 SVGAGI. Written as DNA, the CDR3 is TGTGCCAGCAGTTCCCCTCCAGGGGGCGTGGACTATGGCTACACCTTC. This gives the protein CASSSPPGGVDYGYTF.

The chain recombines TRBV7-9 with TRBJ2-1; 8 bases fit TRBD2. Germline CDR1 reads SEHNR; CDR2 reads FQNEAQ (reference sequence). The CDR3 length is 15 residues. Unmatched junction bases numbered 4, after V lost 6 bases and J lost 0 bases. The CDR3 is CASRSGRDSYNEQFF. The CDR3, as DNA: TGTGCCAGCAGGAGCGGGAGAGACTCCTACAATGAGCAGTTCTTC.

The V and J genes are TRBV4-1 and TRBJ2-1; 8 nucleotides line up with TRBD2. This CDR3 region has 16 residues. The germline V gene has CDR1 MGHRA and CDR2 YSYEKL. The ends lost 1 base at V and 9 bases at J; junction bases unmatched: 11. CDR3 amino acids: CASSQGGSGLAAEQFF. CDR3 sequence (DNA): TGCGCCAGCAGCCAAGGGGGTAGTGGACTAGCTGCTGAGCAGTTCTTC.

The CDR3 DNA is TGCGCCAGCAGCGACAGGGAATTATACAATGAGCAGTTCTTC. Translation gives CASSDRELYNEQFF. The V and J genes are TRBV5-1 and TRBJ2-1, with 7 bases matching TRBD1. The germline V gene encodes CDR1 SGHRS and CDR2 YFSETQ. This CDR3 has 14 residues. After removal of 4 bases from V and 4 bases from J, the junction contained 5 bases not matched to a gene.

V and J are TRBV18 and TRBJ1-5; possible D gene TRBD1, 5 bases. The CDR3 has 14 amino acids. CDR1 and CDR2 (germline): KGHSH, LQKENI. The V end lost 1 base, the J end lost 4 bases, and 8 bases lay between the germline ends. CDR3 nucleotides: TGTGCCAGCTCACCACAAGGGGTTAATCAGCCCCAGCATTTT. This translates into CASSPQGVNQPQHF.

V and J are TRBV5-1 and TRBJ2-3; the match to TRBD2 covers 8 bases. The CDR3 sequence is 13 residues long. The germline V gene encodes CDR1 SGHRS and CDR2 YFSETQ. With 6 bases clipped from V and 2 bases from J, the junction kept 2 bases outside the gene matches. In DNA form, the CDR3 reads TGCGCCAGCAAGACTAGCGTCACAGATACGCAGTATTTT. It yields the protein CASKTSVTDTQYF.

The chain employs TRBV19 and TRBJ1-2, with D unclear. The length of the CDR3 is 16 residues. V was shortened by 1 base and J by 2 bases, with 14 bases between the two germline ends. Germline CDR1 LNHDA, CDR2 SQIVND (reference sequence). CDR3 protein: CASSIGWEYVNYGYTF. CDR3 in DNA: TGTGCCAGTAGTATAGGATGGGAGTACGTCAACTATGGCTACACCTTC. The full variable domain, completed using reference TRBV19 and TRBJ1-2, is DGGITQSPKYLFRKEGQNVTLSCEQNLNHDAMYWYRQDPGQGLRLIYYSQIVNDFQKGDIAEGYSVSREKKESFPLTVTSAQKNPTAFYLCASSIGWEYVNYGYTFGSGTRLTVV.

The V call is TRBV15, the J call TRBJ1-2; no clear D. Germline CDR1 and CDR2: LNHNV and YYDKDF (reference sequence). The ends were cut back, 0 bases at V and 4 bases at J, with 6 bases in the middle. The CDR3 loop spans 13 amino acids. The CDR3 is CATSRDRTYGYTF. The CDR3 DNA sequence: TGTGCCACCAGCAGAGATAGAACCTATGGCTACACCTTC.

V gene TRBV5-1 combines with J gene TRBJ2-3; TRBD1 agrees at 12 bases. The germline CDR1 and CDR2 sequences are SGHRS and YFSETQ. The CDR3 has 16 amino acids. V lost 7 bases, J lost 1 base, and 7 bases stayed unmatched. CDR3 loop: CASDRDRGPGTDTQYF. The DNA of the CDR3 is TGCGCCAGCGACCGGGACAGGGGGCCAGGCACAGATACGCAGTATTTT.

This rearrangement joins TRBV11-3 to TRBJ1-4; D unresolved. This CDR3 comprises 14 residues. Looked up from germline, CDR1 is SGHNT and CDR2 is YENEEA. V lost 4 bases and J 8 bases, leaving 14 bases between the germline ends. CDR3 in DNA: TGTGCCAGCAGCTCCGGGAGGGCTGGGGAAAAACTGTTTTTT. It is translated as CASSSGRAGEKLFF.

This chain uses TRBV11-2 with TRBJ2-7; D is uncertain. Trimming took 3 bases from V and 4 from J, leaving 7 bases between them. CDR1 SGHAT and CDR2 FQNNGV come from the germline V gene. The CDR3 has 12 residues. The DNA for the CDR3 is TGTGCCAGCAGCTTTAGCAGATACGAGCAGTACTTC. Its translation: CASSFSRYEQYF.

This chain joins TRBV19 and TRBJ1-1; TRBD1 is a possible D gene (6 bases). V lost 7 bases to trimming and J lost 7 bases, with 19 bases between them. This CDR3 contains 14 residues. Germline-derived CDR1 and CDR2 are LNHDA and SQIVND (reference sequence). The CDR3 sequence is CASIPGQLPFEAFF. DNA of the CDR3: TGTGCCAGTATCCCAGGACAGTTACCTTTTGAAGCTTTCTTT.

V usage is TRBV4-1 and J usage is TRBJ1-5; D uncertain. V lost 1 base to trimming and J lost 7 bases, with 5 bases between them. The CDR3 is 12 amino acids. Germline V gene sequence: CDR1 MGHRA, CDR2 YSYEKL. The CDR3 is CASSQGSQPQHF. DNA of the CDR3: TGCGCCAGCAGCCAAGGAAGCCAGCCCCAGCATTTT.

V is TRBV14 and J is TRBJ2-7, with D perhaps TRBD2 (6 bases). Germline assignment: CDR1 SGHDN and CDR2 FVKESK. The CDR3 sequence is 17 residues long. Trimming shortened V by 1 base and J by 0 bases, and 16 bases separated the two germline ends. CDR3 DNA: TGTGCCAGCAGCCAAGGTCTAGGAGCGGGTAGCTCCTACGAGCAGTACTTC. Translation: CASSQGLGAGSSYEQYF.

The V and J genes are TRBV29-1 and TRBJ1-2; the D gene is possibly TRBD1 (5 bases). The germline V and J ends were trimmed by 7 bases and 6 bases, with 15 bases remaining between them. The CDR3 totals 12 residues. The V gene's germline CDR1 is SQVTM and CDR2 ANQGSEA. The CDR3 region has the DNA TGCAGCGCAGTGAGCAGGGAAGATGGCTACACCTTC. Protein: CSAVSREDGYTF.

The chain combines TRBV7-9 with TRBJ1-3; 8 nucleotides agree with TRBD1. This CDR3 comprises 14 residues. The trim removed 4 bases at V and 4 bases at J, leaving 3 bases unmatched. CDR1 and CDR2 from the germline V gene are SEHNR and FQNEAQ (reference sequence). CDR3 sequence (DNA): TGTGCCAGCAGCTCGACAGGGGTAGGAAACACCATATATTTT. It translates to CASSSTGVGNTIYF. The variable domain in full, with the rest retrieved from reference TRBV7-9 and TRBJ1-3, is DTGVSQNPRHKITKRGQNVTFRCDPISEHNRLYWYRQTLGQGPEFLTYFQNEAQLEKSRLLSDRFSAERPKGSFSTLEIQRTEQGDSAMYLCASSSTGVGNTIYFGEGSWLTVV.

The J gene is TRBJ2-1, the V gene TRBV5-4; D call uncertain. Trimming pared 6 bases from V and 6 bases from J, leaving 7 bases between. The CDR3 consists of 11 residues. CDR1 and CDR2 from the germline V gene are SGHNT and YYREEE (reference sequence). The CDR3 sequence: CASTSGNEQFF. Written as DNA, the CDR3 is TGTGCCAGCACCTCCGGCAATGAGCAGTTCTTC.